The clone carrying this T cell receptor beta chain appeared once. The sample is drawn from a study of blood T cell repertoires in COVID-19. The overall study: Acute and convalescent COVID-19 samples came from the United States, Italy and Spain.

Per the original data handling: Amplification with reference gene primers provided the estimates of nucleated cell counts. Measured with immunoSEQ multiplex PCR; TCRdb has only the in-frame clones, and not every one. That table furnishes V, J and clone size, whereas the DNA furnished D and trimming. Of fewer than 55,000 clones listed, under 90% were seen once; the top ten hold around 10%. The CDR3 extends over 14 amino acids. Trimming took 5 bases from V and 6 from J; bases not matched to a gene: 5. Germline V gene lookup returns CDR1 SGHAT and CDR2 FQNNGV. The receptor was derived from an elderly man with active or convalescent COVID-19. This chain connects TRBV11-2 to TRBJ2-3; 10 nucleotides match TRBD1. The sample consisted of peripheral blood. CDR3 amino acids: CASSRTGGLDTQYF. DNA for the CDR3: TGTGCCAGCAGCCGGACAGGGGGATTGGATACGCAGTATTTT.